The rows below give T cell receptor beta chains drawn from one sample of a study of T cell repertoires in cytomegalovirus infection. Via MiXCR, TCRdb re-called the reads, giving one row per CDR3 protein. The sample records around 450,000 distinct CDR3 sequences, roughly 30% being singletons. Specimen: PBMCs. The receptor set was obtained from a human donor in good health (CMV status not recorded). Some clones in this sample may be carry-over from other donors' samples. Each CDR3 is given with its conserved first and last residue. The D gene is left open where the match is weak. Clone size is shown for a subset of rows, as once, few, many or a class of expanded clone.

j_call	cdr3_length	clone_size	v_call	d_call	cdr3_aa	cdr3_nt
TRBJ2-5	15	few	TRBV4-2	TRBD2	CASGSSGGPQETQYF	TGTGCCAGCGGGAGCAGCGGGGGGCCCCAAGAGACCCAGTACTTC
TRBJ2-2	14	NA	TRBV7-2	TRBD2	CASTFSGGTGELFF	TGTGCCAGCACCTTTAGCGGGGGCACCGGGGAGCTGTTTTTT
TRBJ1-5	15	NA	TRBV28	TRBD1	CASRTTGGGNQPQHF	TGTGCCAGCAGAACCACAGGGGGCGGCAATCAGCCCCAGCATTTT
TRBJ2-3	14	NA	TRBV19	TRBD1	CASSGQGSTDTQYF	TGTGCCAGTAGTGGACAGGGGAGCACAGATACGCAGTATTTT
TRBJ1-3	14	NA	TRBV11-2	NA	CASSVGSTGNTIYF	TGTGCCAGCAGCGTTGGGAGTACTGGAAACACCATCTATTTT
TRBJ2-1	16	NA	TRBV4-3	NA	CASSQRPLPEVNEQFF	TGCGCCAGCAGCCAGCGACCGCTACCCGAGGTCAATGAGCAGTTCTTC
TRBJ2-7	13	few	TRBV10-3	NA	CAIGKGPIDEQYF	TGTGCCATCGGTAAGGGACCAATCGACGAGCAGTACTTC
TRBJ2-7	13	NA	TRBV6-6	NA	CALGEQIAYEQYF	TGTGCCCTCGGGGAACAGATCGCGTACGAGCAGTACTTC
TRBJ1-2	14	NA	TRBV9	NA	CASRFGTALMGYTF	TGTGCCAGCCGCTTCGGGACCGCCCTGATGGGCTACACCTTC
TRBJ2-7	11	many	TRBV7-2	NA	CASSLAVEQYF	TGTGCCAGCAGCTTAGCAGTCGAGCAGTACTTC
TRBJ2-3	15	NA	TRBV7-3	NA	CASSLQGPSTDTQYF	TGTGCCAGCAGCCTCCAAGGACCCAGCACAGATACGCAGTATTTT
TRBJ2-3	14	many	TRBV28	NA	CASSGPGVIDTQYF	TGTGCCAGCAGTGGACCAGGGGTGATAGATACGCAGTATTTT
TRBJ1-1	15	NA	TRBV7-6	NA	CASSPTGGRDTEAFF	TGTGCCAGCAGCCCTACTGGGGGTAGGGACACTGAAGCTTTCTTT
TRBJ1-6	17	few	TRBV11-2	NA	CASSPASHSKDNSPLHF	TGTGCCAGCAGCCCCGCCTCCCACAGCAAGGATAATTCACCCCTCCACTTT
TRBJ1-5	15	NA	TRBV7-8	NA	CASSPGGGADQPQHF	TGTGCCAGCAGCCCCGGAGGGGGGGCTGATCAGCCCCAGCATTTT
TRBJ1-4	12	NA	TRBV3-1	NA	CASSSPHEKLFF	TGTGCCAGCAGCAGCCCTCATGAAAAACTGTTTTTT
TRBJ1-4	15	NA	TRBV11-2	NA	CASSLVPGKGEKLFF	TGTGCCAGCAGCTTAGTTCCAGGGAAGGGTGAAAAACTGTTTTTT
TRBJ2-1	19	NA	TRBV12-3/TRBV12-4	TRBD2	CASSSTPGLAGGLVNEQFF	TGTGCCAGCAGTTCTACTCCGGGACTAGCGGGGGGGCTTGTCAATGAGCAGTTCTTC
TRBJ1-1	13	many	TRBV7-8	NA	CASSLHPDTEAFF	TGTGCCAGCAGCTTACATCCGGACACTGAAGCTTTCTTT
TRBJ1-2	14	NA	TRBV19	NA	CASSFGSPVYGYTF	TGTGCCAGTAGTTTTGGCAGCCCCGTCTATGGCTACACCTTC
TRBJ2-3	15	NA	TRBV6-1	NA	CASSRPQGVTDTQYF	TGTGCCAGCAGTCGCCCCCAGGGAGTTACAGATACGCAGTATTTT
TRBJ2-2	15	few	TRBV2	NA	CASSGTGPNTGELFF	TGTGCCAGCAGTGGCACGGGCCCGAACACCGGGGAGCTGTTTTTT
TRBJ2-3	14	few	TRBV11-1	TRBD2	CASSLERGEDTQYF	TGTGCCAGCAGCTTAGAACGGGGGGAAGATACGCAGTATTTT
TRBJ2-1	16	NA	TRBV19	TRBD1	CASSPGTGGSYNEQFF	TGTGCCAGTAGCCCGGGGACAGGGGGCTCCTACAATGAGCAGTTCTTC
TRBJ1-1	15	many	TRBV14	NA	CASSQDIGVNTEAFF	TGTGCCAGCAGCCAAGATATCGGGGTGAACACTGAAGCTTTCTTT
TRBJ2-6	15	few	TRBV6-2/TRBV6-3	NA	CASTGLDSGANVLTF	TGTGCCAGCACCGGACTTGACTCTGGGGCCAACGTCCTGACTTTC
TRBJ2-2	12	many	TRBV7-2	NA	CASSFLNGELFF	TGTGCCAGCAGCTTTTTAAACGGGGAGCTGTTTTTT
TRBJ2-6	14	few	TRBV6-1	NA	CASTFRDGANVLTF	TGTGCCAGCACCTTCAGGGATGGGGCCAACGTCCTGACTTTC
TRBJ2-1	15	few	TRBV24-1	TRBD1	CATSEHRGSYNEQFF	TGTGCCACCAGTGAGCACAGGGGCTCCTACAATGAGCAGTTCTTC
TRBJ1-5	16	many	TRBV15	NA	CATSRDLGTENQPQHF	TGTGCCACCAGCAGAGATTTGGGGACTGAGAATCAGCCCCAGCATTTT
TRBJ1-1	16	NA	TRBV5-1	NA	CASSLAAQLLGTEAFF	TGCGCCAGCAGCTTGGCGGCGCAACTTCTGGGGACTGAAGCTTTCTTT
TRBJ2-3	13	many	TRBV5-1	NA	CATGEVSTDTQYF	TGCGCCACCGGGGAAGTGAGCACAGATACGCAGTATTTT
TRBJ2-7	14	few	TRBV11-2	NA	CASRSSQSRHEQYF	TGTGCCAGCAGATCTTCCCAGAGTAGGCACGAGCAGTACTTC
TRBJ2-1	15	NA	TRBV7-6	NA	CASSLRGASGDEQFF	TGTGCCAGCAGCTTACGTGGGGCATCCGGCGATGAGCAGTTCTTC